The rows below give T cell receptor beta chains drawn from one sample of a study of blood T cell repertoires in COVID-19. Only in-frame clones appear in the TCRdb table, and some are missing; sequencing was by immunoSEQ multiplex PCR. The sample includes 75,000 to 100,000 clones, roughly 84% seen only once; the top ten take roughly 5%. The specimen sequenced was peripheral blood. Receptor source: a woman of 80 years or more with acute or convalescent COVID-19. Each CDR3 is given with its conserved first and last residue. Each record gives: clone size, V gene, D gene, J gene, CDR3 DNA, CDR3 protein. The D gene is left open where the match is weak. A clone size is listed for some rows: how often the clone was seen (once, few, many), or a class if it is expanded.

.	TRBV4-2	.	TRBJ2-5	TGTGCCAGCAGCCATGAAAGGAGGGGGGGGGCGCTCCAAGAGACCCAGTACTTC	CASSHERRGGALQETQYF
.	TRBV2	.	TRBJ2-1	TGTGCCAGCACGGCTAGCAGACACAATGAGCAGTTCTTC	CASTASRHNEQFF
few	TRBV29-1	TRBD1	TRBJ1-4	TGCAGCGTTACCGGGACAGGGGGCCCAGGAGGAGAAAAACTGTTTTTT	CSVTGTGGPGGEKLFF
.	TRBV6-5	.	TRBJ1-4	TGTGCCAGCAGTTCTTCCCGACAGGCAACTAATGAAAAACTGTTTTTT	CASSSSRQATNEKLFF
few	TRBV29-1	.	TRBJ1-1	TGCAGCGTTGGCAGAACAGGGTTGGGTGAAGCTTTCTTT	CSVGRTGLGEAFF
.	TRBV4-2	TRBD1	TRBJ2-3	TGTGCCAGCAGCCAAGATGGACAGGGGAACACAGATACGCAGTATTTT	CASSQDGQGNTDTQYF
.	TRBV28	TRBD2	TRBJ2-3	TGTGCCAGCAGTTCACCTAGCGGGAGTGCGGTCGCAGATACGCAGTATTTT	CASSSPSGSAVADTQYF
.	TRBV7-9	TRBD1	TRBJ1-2	TGTGCCAGCAGCTCATTGACAGGGGATGGTAACTATGGCTACACCTTC	CASSSLTGDGNYGYTF
.	TRBV6-5	.	TRBJ1-2	TGTGCCAGCAGTTACACGCAGCGTCAGTCCTATGGCTACACCTTC	CASSYTQRQSYGYTF
.	TRBV4-2	TRBD1	TRBJ1-4	TGTGCCAGCAGCCAAGGGACAGGTCAAAAACTGTTTTTT	CASSQGTGQKLFF
.	TRBV5-6	TRBD1	TRBJ1-1	TGTGCCAGCACTAACCGGGACAGGTTTGTTTACACTGAAGCTTTCTTT	CASTNRDRFVYTEAFF
.	TRBV7-2	TRBD1	TRBJ2-1	TGTGCCAGCAGCTTTGGGACAGGGGTTTTAGAGCAGTTCTTC	CASSFGTGVLEQFF
.	TRBV7-2	.	TRBJ1-1	TGTGCCAGCAGCTTAGCGCCCGGGACACGAAACACTGAAGCTTTCTTT	CASSLAPGTRNTEAFF
.	TRBV18	TRBD2	TRBJ2-2	TGTGCCAGCTCACCCTTAGCGGGAGTGAGCACCGGGGAGCTGTTTTTT	CASSPLAGVSTGELFF
.	TRBV11-1	TRBD2	TRBJ2-3	TGTGCCAGCAGCTTATTTCGGGAGGGTACAGATACGCAGTATTTT	CASSLFREGTDTQYF
.	TRBV5-1	.	TRBJ1-1	TGCGCCAGCAGCCCCAGGGGAGGGGGCACTGAAGCTTTCTTT	CASSPRGGGTEAFF
.	TRBV30	TRBD1	TRBJ1-1	TGTGCCTGGAGTGTAAAATCGGGACAGAGCACTGAAGCTTTCTTT	CAWSVKSGQSTEAFF
.	TRBV10-2	TRBD2	TRBJ2-1	TGCGCCAGCTGGGGGGCTAGCGGGAGATGGTACAATGAGCAGTTCTTC	CASWGASGRWYNEQFF
.	TRBV18	.	TRBJ1-6	TGTGCCAGCTCAAGCACAGGGATAAGTAGCTCACCCCTCCACTTT	CASSSTGISSSPLHF
.	TRBV28	.	TRBJ1-1	TGTGCCAGCAGACAGGGCATGAACACTGAAGCTTTCTTT	CASRQGMNTEAFF